This TCR beta chain was observed in a study of shared clonotypes between healthy human individuals. In the authors' methods: ImmunoSEQ supplied junction-only sequences lacking quality scores, so filtering was different. Profiled with immunoSEQ multiplex PCR; TCRdb holds only in-frame clones, not every one. The V and J calls and clone size were taken over from that table, and D and trimming were inferred from the DNA. The sample has about 2 million clones, about 95% seen once; the top ten hold roughly 1.1%. The naive CD8 population came from CD45RO-negative cells selected for CCR7, without terminally differentiated effector memory CD45RA+ cells. Comments on this clone: Its antigen is unidentified.

Overall study results and limits: The small donor group covered limited genetic and exposure diversity.

This CDR3 is 16 amino acids long. V lost 0 bases, J lost 2 bases, and 13 bases lay in between. From germline, CDR1 is SGHDT and CDR2 YYEEEE. The TCR originated in a young man in good health. Sequencing input: naive CD8+ T cells sorted from blood. The J gene is TRBJ2-3, the V gene TRBV5-6, with D unresolved. CDR3 sequence (DNA): TGTGCCAGCAGCTTGGGGAATTTCCCTTCCACAGATACGCAGTATTTT. The encoded protein is CASSLGNFPSTDTQYF.